One and the same sample provided the 27 T cell receptor beta chains below, sequenced in a study of beta chain features in type 1 diabetes. Their antigens are not known. Study-level points and caveats: Across all four CD4+ subsets, people with type 1 diabetes showed modestly shorter TCRB CDR3s.

Of the isolated RNA, all was reverse transcribed, and so the sequenced material was expressed TCRB transcripts. The data were produced by immunoSEQ multiplex PCR, yet TCRdb's version contains in-frame clones alone and is incomplete. In the table there are 630,000 or so clones, about 14% of which are singletons. The sample was naive CD4+ T cells from blood. These receptors were taken from a young man with type 1 diabetes.

This clone appeared a few times. The rearrangement uses TRBV30 and TRBJ1-1; D is unresolved. Looked up from germline, CDR1 is GTSNPN and CDR2 is SVGIG (reference sequence). V dropped 5 bases and J dropped 6 bases, with 10 bases sitting between them. This CDR3 has 11 residues. The CDR3, as DNA: TGTGCCTGGGAGAGGAGGGCTGAAGCTTTCTTT. Translating it yields CAWERRAEAFF.

The chain couples TRBV7-9 to TRBJ1-4; D is unclear. Germline V gene sequence: CDR1 SEHNR, CDR2 FQNEAQ (reference sequence). Trimming shortened V by 5 bases and J by 8 bases, and 15 bases separated the two germline ends. CDR3 size: 14 residues. The CDR3 reads CASSPPPDAEKLFF. CDR3 nucleotides: TGTGCCAGCAGCCCACCCCCGGACGCGGAAAAACTGTTTTTT.

The CDR3 loop is CASRGPVWETQYF. The CDR3 bases are TGTGCCAGCAGGGGGCCGGTCTGGGAGACCCAGTACTTC. This chain links TRBV7-9 with TRBJ2-5; possible D gene TRBD1, 5 bases. The germline gives CDR1 SEHNR, CDR2 FQNEAQ (reference sequence). The ends were cut back, 6 bases at V and 5 bases at J, with 13 bases in the middle. This CDR3 region has 13 residues.

In the case of this clone: One base away lies a much larger clone, so this may be a sequencing read error. This CDR3 is also generated by other DNA sequences in the sample. This chain joins TRBV7-9 and TRBJ2-7; D gene unclear. The V end lost 4 bases, the J end lost 2 bases, and 3 bases lay between the germline ends. The CDR3 consists of 11 residues. From germline, CDR1 is SEHNR and CDR2 FQNEAQ (reference sequence). The CDR3 nucleotides read TGTGCCAGCAGCTCAGCCTACGAGCAGTACTTC. Its protein product is CASSSAYEQYF.

This clone was observed a handful of times. This chain links TRBV30 with TRBJ2-7, with 10 bases lining up with TRBD1. The V segment lost 2 bases and the J segment 3 bases; nucleotides outside the gene matches: 13. Germline assignment: CDR1 GTSNPN and CDR2 SVGIG (reference sequence). CDR3 length equals 17 residues. The CDR3 nucleotides read TGTGCCTGGAGTATAATCTTGGGACAGGGGAAACTCTACGAGCAGTACTTC. This encodes CAWSIILGQGKLYEQYF.

The chain combines TRBV11-3 with TRBJ2-2; no clear D. Trimming cost V 5 bases and J 8 bases, with 12 bases left between them. Germline V gives CDR1 SGHNT, CDR2 YENEEA. This CDR3 contains 13 residues. The CDR3: CASSLVPRGELFF. The DNA for the CDR3 is TGTGCCAGCAGCCTCGTACCTAGGGGGGAGCTGTTTTTT. Filled out from reference TRBV11-3 and TRBJ2-2, the complete variable domain reads EAGVVQSPRYKIIEKKQPVAFWCNPISGHNTLYWYLQNLGQGPELLIRYENEEAVDDSQLPKDRFSAERLKGVDSTLKIQPAELGDSAVYLCASSLVPRGELFFGEGSRLTVL.

The chain joins TRBV15 to TRBJ2-7; no definite D call. V was pared by 0 bases and J by 2 bases, with 8 bases between. CDR1 LNHNV and CDR2 YYDKDF come from the germline V gene (reference sequence). The CDR3 consists of 14 residues. The CDR3 is CATSRDRVTYEQYF. The CDR3 DNA sequence: TGTGCCACCAGCAGAGATAGGGTTACCTACGAGCAGTACTTC.

The chain carries TRBV6-6 and TRBJ2-1; D perhaps matches TRBD1 (6 bases). CDR3 length equals 14 residues. Trimming pared 7 bases from V and 8 bases from J, leaving 18 bases between. From germline, CDR1 is MNHNY and CDR2 SVGAGI (reference sequence). The CDR3 nucleotides read TGTGCCAGCATTCCCACAGGGTCGTCGGATGAGCAGTTCTTC. Amino acid sequence: CASIPTGSSDEQFF.

The gene calls are TRBV11-2 and TRBJ2-1; 11 bases are a match to TRBD2. The CDR3 totals 17 residues. The ends lost 1 base at V and 7 bases at J; junction bases unmatched: 9. Germline CDR1 and CDR2: SGHAT and FQNNGV. CDR3 sequence: CASSLVVGSGRDNEQFF. The CDR3 DNA sequence: TGTGCCAGCAGCTTAGTTGTTGGTAGCGGGAGGGATAATGAGCAGTTCTTC.

Written as DNA, the CDR3 is TGTGCCAGCAGCGGACAGGGGAACACTGAAGCTTTCTTT. This sequence encodes CASSGQGNTEAFF. The chain recombines TRBV9 with TRBJ1-1; 7 positions agree with TRBD1. After removal of 3 bases from V and 1 base from J, the junction contained 0 bases not matched to a gene. Germline values: CDR1 SGDLS, CDR2 YYNGEE. This CDR3 is built from 13 residues. The full variable domain, with the rest looked up from reference TRBV9 and TRBJ1-1, is DSGVTQTPKHLITATGQRVTLRCSPRSGDLSVYWYQQSLDQGLQFLIQYYNGEERAKGNILERFSAQQFPDLHSELNLSSLELGDSALYFCASSGQGNTEAFFGQGTRLTVV.

This clone turned up a few times. This rearrangement joins TRBV5-6 to TRBJ2-2, with 8 bases matching TRBD1. V was clipped by 4 bases and J by 5 bases; unmatched bases: 10. The germline CDR1 and CDR2 sequences are SGHDT and YYEEEE. The CDR3 runs to 16 residues. The DNA of the CDR3 is TGTGCCAGCAGCCTCCGGACAGGGAGATTGACCGGGGAGCTGTTTTTT. Protein: CASSLRTGRLTGELFF.

V usage is TRBV27 and J usage is TRBJ2-1, with 9 bases identical to TRBD1. The germline CDR1 and CDR2 sequences are MNHEY and SMNVEV (reference sequence). With 5 bases clipped from V and 9 bases from J, the junction kept 11 bases outside the gene matches. This CDR3 is built from 15 residues. CDR3: CASSPGTGRQGEQFF. Here the CDR3 DNA reads TGTGCCAGCAGTCCCGGGACAGGGCGTCAGGGTGAGCAGTTCTTC.

This clone was detected only a few times. The V call is TRBV5-1, the J call TRBJ2-6; the D call may be TRBD1 or TRBD2 (5 bases each). Germline V gene data show CDR1 as SGHRS and CDR2 as YFSETQ. CDR3 size: 17 residues. V lost 2 bases and J 0 bases, leaving 12 bases between the germline ends. The CDR3 DNA follows: TGCGCCAGCAGCTTTACACGGGGCGGCTCTGGGGCCAACGTCCTGACTTTC. Translation gives CASSFTRGGSGANVLTF.

This chain uses TRBV5-6 with TRBJ2-6; tentative D call: TRBD2 (5 bases). In germline, CDR1 is SGHDT, CDR2 YYEEEE. This CDR3 has 17 residues. Trimming stripped 2 bases from V and 0 bases from J, with 12 bases between. The chain's CDR3 is CASSFEGRSSGANVLTF. In nucleotides, the CDR3 is TGTGCCAGCAGCTTCGAGGGCAGGAGCTCTGGGGCCAACGTCCTGACTTTC.

This clone was seen a few times. Other nucleotide sequences in the sample specify the same CDR3. The V and J genes are TRBV18 and TRBJ2-5; 7 bases agree with TRBD1. CDR3 length: 13 residues. Per the germline V gene, CDR1 is KGHSH and CDR2 is LQKENI. Trimming took 6 bases from V and 2 from J; bases not matched to a gene: 3. CDR3 DNA: TGTGCCAGCTCCGGGGACAGACAAGAGACCCAGTACTTC. It translates to CASSGDRQETQYF.

A note on this clone: This sample includes further DNA sequences coding for the same CDR3. The chain couples TRBV28 to TRBJ1-2; D ambiguous. The CDR3 is 12 amino acids. Trimming took 6 bases from V and 3 from J, leaving 8 bases between them. Per germline, CDR1 MDHEN and CDR2 SYDVKM. CDR3 DNA: TGTGCCAGCAGCCCTGGGGACTATGGCTACACCTTC. Translation: CASSPGDYGYTF.

This chain joins TRBV27 and TRBJ1-2, with D possibly matching TRBD1 (5 bases). The CDR3 sequence is 12 residues long. The V end lost 6 bases, the J end lost 4 bases, and 9 bases lay between the germline ends. Germline CDR1 is MNHEY and CDR2 is SMNVEV (reference sequence). CDR3 amino acids: CASSRDSYGYTF. Here the CDR3 DNA reads TGTGCCAGCAGCCGAGACAGCTATGGCTACACCTTC.

This chain links TRBV29-1 with TRBJ1-5; D is possibly TRBD1 (6 bases). CDR3 length: 14 residues. V was pared by 6 bases and J by 3 bases, with 15 bases between. Germline CDR1 and CDR2: SQVTM and ANQGSEA. Here the CDR3 reads CSVLQQGHNQPQHF. The CDR3 nucleotides are TGCAGCGTACTCCAACAGGGACACAATCAGCCCCAGCATTTT.

The J gene is TRBJ1-6, the V gene TRBV28, with TRBD1 as a possible D gene (6 bases). The CDR3 covers 10 residues. Trimming took 5 bases from V and 16 from J, leaving 9 bases between them. Germline V gives CDR1 MDHEN, CDR2 SYDVKM. CDR3 residues: CASSDRLLHF. The CDR3 DNA reads as TGTGCCAGCAGTGACAGGTTACTCCACTTT. Full variable domain (remainder filled in from reference TRBV28 and TRBJ1-6): DVKVTQSSRYLVKRTGEKVFLECVQDMDHENMFWYRQDPGLGLRLIYFSYDVKMKEKGDIPEGYSVSREKKERFSLILESASTNQTSMYLCASSDRLLHFGNGTRLTVT.

This chain uses TRBV18 with TRBJ2-3; D gene ambiguous. CDR3 length: 15 amino acids. Trimming removed 1 base at V and 2 bases at J, with 10 bases between. In germline, CDR1 is KGHSH, CDR2 LQKENI. The CDR3 nucleotides read TGTGCCAGCTCACCACGTGCGGCGACCACAGATACGCAGTATTTT. Translated, it gives CASSPRAATTDTQYF. Complete variable domain (other parts from reference TRBV18 and TRBJ2-3): NAGVMQNPRHLVRRRGQEARLRCSPMKGHSHVYWYRQLPEEGLKFMVYLQKENIIDESGMPKERFSAEFPKEGPSILRIQQVVRGDSAAYFCASSPRAATTDTQYFGPGTRLTVL.

This clone was seen a few times. This chain uses TRBV9 with TRBJ2-1; TRBD1 matches 7 bases. The junction had 7 bases not matched to a gene; V was cut back by 0 bases and J by 7 bases. CDR3 length equals 15 residues. Germline assignment: CDR1 SGDLS and CDR2 YYNGEE. CDR3 in amino acids: CASSVVGGTRNEQFF. The CDR3 region has the DNA TGTGCCAGCAGCGTAGTAGGGGGCACCAGGAATGAGCAGTTCTTC.

The V call is TRBV9, the J call TRBJ1-1; D remains ambiguous. V was shortened by 2 bases and J by 4 bases, with 9 bases between the two germline ends. CDR3 size: 13 residues. From germline, CDR1 is SGDLS and CDR2 YYNGEE. CDR3 loop: CASSVIGSTEAFF. The CDR3 DNA follows: TGTGCCAGCAGCGTGATCGGGAGCACTGAAGCTTTCTTT.

The rearrangement uses TRBV5-1 and TRBJ2-1, with 13 nucleotides matching TRBD2. Trimming cost V 4 bases and J 4 bases; bases outside gene matches: 8. Germline V lookup: CDR1 SGHRS, CDR2 YFSETQ. This CDR3 has 17 residues. CDR3 protein: CASSGGKTSGRYNEQFF. The CDR3 bases are TGCGCCAGCAGCGGCGGAAAGACTAGCGGGAGGTACAATGAGCAGTTCTTC.

The V and J genes are TRBV19 and TRBJ2-2; tentative D call: TRBD1 (6 bases). V was cut by 7 bases and J by 1 base, with 13 bases left in between. The CDR3 loop spans 15 amino acids. Germline-derived CDR1 and CDR2 are LNHDA and SQIVND (reference sequence). The CDR3 region has the DNA TGTGCCAGTACCCCCGGACAGTGGAACACCGGGGAGCTGTTTTTT. It translates to CASTPGQWNTGELFF.

A few counts support this clone. The rearrangement joins TRBV5-8 to TRBJ2-5; tentatively, D is TRBD1 (6 bases). CDR3 length equals 17 residues. Germline CDR1 reads SGHTS; CDR2 reads YDEGEE. Deletions cut 5 bases from V and 5 bases from J, with 25 bases between. CDR3 region: CASRRARGRGREETQYF. CDR3 nucleotides: TGTGCCAGCAGGCGGGCGAGGGGGAGAGGCAGGGAGGAGACCCAGTACTTC.

The rearrangement joins TRBV30 to TRBJ2-7; D ambiguous. This CDR3 comprises 12 residues. The V and J ends lost 0 bases and 6 bases respectively, with 9 bases between them. Germline V gene lookup returns CDR1 GTSNPN and CDR2 SVGIG (reference sequence). The CDR3 DNA is TGTGCCTGGAGTGTATGGGAAGTCGAGCAGTACTTC. Its protein is CAWSVWEVEQYF.

This clone was found a few times. This chain uses TRBV20-1 with TRBJ2-3; no reliable D call. Germline CDR1 DFQATT, CDR2 SNEGSKA (reference sequence). Trimming removed 6 bases at V and 7 bases at J, with 5 bases between. The CDR3 runs to 9 residues. The DNA of the CDR3 is TGCAGTGCCTCGAATACGCAGTATTTT. As protein: CSASNTQYF.